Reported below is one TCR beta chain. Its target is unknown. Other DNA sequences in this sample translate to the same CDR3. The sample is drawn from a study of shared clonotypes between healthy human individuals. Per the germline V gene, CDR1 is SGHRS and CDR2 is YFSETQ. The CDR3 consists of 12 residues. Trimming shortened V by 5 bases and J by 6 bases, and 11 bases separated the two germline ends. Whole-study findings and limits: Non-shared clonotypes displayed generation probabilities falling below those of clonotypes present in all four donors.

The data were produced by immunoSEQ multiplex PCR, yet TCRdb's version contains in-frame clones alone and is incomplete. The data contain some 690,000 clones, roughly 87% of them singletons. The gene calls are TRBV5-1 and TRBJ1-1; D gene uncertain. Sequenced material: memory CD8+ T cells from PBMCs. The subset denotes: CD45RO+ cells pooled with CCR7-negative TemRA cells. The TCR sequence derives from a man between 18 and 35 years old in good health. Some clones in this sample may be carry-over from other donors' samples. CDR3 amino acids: CASSWAGAEAFF. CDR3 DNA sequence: TGCGCCAGCAGTTGGGCCGGCGCTGAAGCTTTCTTT.